What follows are 29 T cell receptor beta chains derived from one specimen sequenced in a study of blood T cell repertoires in COVID-19. Assay used: immunoSEQ multiplex PCR; TCRdb lists only in-frame clones, some missing. Here the sample spans about 250,000 clones, approximately 88% being singletons. Sequencing used peripheral blood. These receptor sequences come from a man aged 35 to 55 with acute or convalescent COVID-19.

The V gene is TRBV7-2, the J gene TRBJ1-2, with 7 positions matching TRBD1. From germline, CDR1 is SGHTA and CDR2 FQGNSA. This CDR3 comprises 14 residues. The trim removed 3 bases at V and 3 bases at J, leaving 4 bases unmatched. CDR3 amino acids: CASSFRDSYYGYTF. DNA for the CDR3: TGTGCCAGCAGCTTCCGGGACAGTTACTATGGCTACACCTTC.

This rearrangement joins TRBV10-1 to TRBJ1-3; D perhaps matches TRBD1 (5 bases). CDR3 size: 11 residues. Per germline, CDR1 WNHNN and CDR2 SYGVQD (reference sequence). Trimming took 6 bases from V and 5 from J, leaving 5 bases between them. DNA of the CDR3: TGCGCCAGCAGGGACAGAAACACCATATATTTT. Its protein is CASRDRNTIYF.

This rearrangement joins TRBV7-2 to TRBJ1-6, with 9 positions matching TRBD1. Germline lookup yields CDR1 SGHTA and CDR2 FQGNSA. V lost 3 bases, J lost 7 bases, and 7 bases stayed unmatched. This CDR3 is 16 amino acids long. As DNA, the CDR3 is TGTGCCAGCAGCTTCGATACCGGACAGGGGAATTCACCCCTCCACTTT. Its protein product is CASSFDTGQGNSPLHF.

About this clone: Other nucleotide sequences from this sample produce the same CDR3. The chain is built from TRBV18 and TRBJ1-5; D gene unclear. V lost 5 bases, J lost 5 bases, and 10 bases lay in between. This CDR3 is 13 amino acids long. Germline V gene lookup returns CDR1 KGHSH and CDR2 LQKENI. The CDR3 nucleotides are TGTGCCAGCTCAACTGACGGGGATCAGCCCCAGCATTTT. Translated: CASSTDGDQPQHF.

The chain links TRBV2 to TRBJ2-2, with D possibly TRBD2 on 5 matching bases. V was pared by 6 bases and J by 7 bases, with 9 bases between. The germline CDR1 and CDR2 sequences are SNHLY and FYNNEI. This CDR3 is 12 amino acids long. The CDR3 DNA is TGTGCCAGCAGGAGAACTAGCGGGGAGCTGTTTTTT. Translation: CASRRTSGELFF.

This clone occurred a few times. V usage is TRBV10-3 and J usage is TRBJ2-2; 9 nucleotides agree with TRBD2. The CDR3 length is 14 residues. The germline V gene encodes CDR1 ENHRY and CDR2 SYGVKD. With 6 bases clipped from V and 3 bases from J, the junction kept 2 bases outside the gene matches. CDR3 bases: TGTGCCATCAGGACTAGCGGACACACCGGGGAGCTGTTTTTT. It yields the protein CAIRTSGHTGELFF.

The chain joins TRBV7-2 to TRBJ1-1, with 8 bases fitting TRBD1. Trimming at V came to 5 bases and at J to 2 bases, leaving 7 bases not matched to a gene. CDR3 length: 15 amino acids. CDR1 is SGHTA, CDR2 FQGNSA, per germline. CDR3 protein: CASSPDRGFNTEAFF. The CDR3 nucleotides are TGTGCCAGCAGCCCCGACAGGGGCTTTAACACTGAAGCTTTCTTT. Variable domain in full (rest from reference TRBV7-2 and TRBJ1-1): GAGVSQSPSNKVTEKGKDVELRCDPISGHTALYWYRQSLGQGLEFLIYFQGNSAPDKSGLPSDRFSAERTGGSVSTLTIQRTQQEDSAVYLCASSPDRGFNTEAFFGQGTRLTVV.

CDR3 loop: CASSVYRGTVNTEAFF. In DNA form, the CDR3 reads TGTGCCAGCAGCGTTTACAGGGGGACGGTGAACACTGAAGCTTTCTTT. This chain connects TRBV11-2 to TRBJ1-1; 8 nucleotides line up with TRBD1. With 5 bases clipped from V and 0 bases from J, the junction kept 8 bases outside the gene matches. In germline, CDR1 is SGHAT, CDR2 FQNNGV. This CDR3 has 16 amino acids.

The chain joins TRBV6-2 or TRBV6-3 to TRBJ2-7; weak D call: TRBD2 (6 bases). Germline-derived CDR1 and CDR2 are MNHEY and SVGEGT. The V end lost 6 bases, the J end lost 5 bases, and 20 bases lay between the germline ends. The CDR3 sequence is 15 residues long. This CDR3 is CASSETTSLTDEQYF. Written as DNA, the CDR3 is TGTGCCAGCAGCGAAACAACTAGCCTAACCGACGAGCAGTACTTC.

This clone was detected a few times. V gene TRBV30 combines with J gene TRBJ2-1; TRBD2 might be the D (6 bases). V lost 1 base, J lost 4 bases, and 11 bases lay in between. Germline CDR1 GTSNPN, CDR2 SVGIG (reference sequence). The CDR3 spans 14 residues. The CDR3 DNA reads as TGTGCCTGGAGTGAGGGGACTCTATACAATGAGCAGTTCTTC. Residues: CAWSEGTLYNEQFF.

The rearrangement links TRBV6-4 to TRBJ1-2; no clear D. CDR1 is MRHNA, CDR2 SNTAGT, per germline. Trimming took off 2 bases at V and 7 bases at J, with 17 bases between the two ends. This CDR3 is built from 15 residues. In DNA form, the CDR3 reads TGTGCCAGCAGTGACGACGGGGTTGGTCTGTCTGGCTACACCTTC. Its protein product is CASSDDGVGLSGYTF.

The chain employs TRBV10-1 and TRBJ2-5; 12 bases match TRBD2. Looked up from germline, CDR1 is WNHNN and CDR2 is SYGVQD (reference sequence). The V gene end was trimmed by 6 bases and the J gene end by 2 bases; junction bases not matched to a gene: 7. There are 16 residues in the CDR3. The CDR3, as DNA: TGCGCCAGCAGCCCCGGACTAGCGGGATTACAAGAGACCCAGTACTTC. Translating it yields CASSPGLAGLQETQYF.

The chain uses TRBV7-2 and TRBJ2-3; 14 nucleotides align to TRBD2. This CDR3 comprises 19 residues. V shed 5 bases and J 1 base; nucleotides not matched to a gene: 11. Germline values: CDR1 SGHTA, CDR2 FQGNSA. The CDR3 DNA sequence: TGTGCCAGCAGCCCCGTCGGGACTAGCGGGAGATACGGCACAGATACGCAGTATTTT. Protein product: CASSPVGTSGRYGTDTQYF.

The chain employs TRBV5-8 and TRBJ2-2; 10 bases fit TRBD2. The CDR3 spans 17 residues. The V and J ends lost 4 bases and 0 bases, in that order; junction bases with no gene match: 6. The V gene's germline CDR1 is SGHTS and CDR2 YDEGEE. The CDR3 loop reads CASSKPLAGTNTGELFF. The CDR3 nucleotides read TGTGCCAGCAGCAAACCACTAGCGGGGACGAACACCGGGGAGCTGTTTTTT. Drawing the rest from reference TRBV5-8 and TRBJ2-2, the complete variable domain is EAGVTQSPTHLIKTRGQQATLRCSPISGHTSVYWYQQALGLGLQFLLWYDEGEERNRGNFPPRFSGRQFPNYSSELNVNALELEDSALYLCASSKPLAGTNTGELFFGEGSRLTVL.

The J gene is TRBJ1-3, the V gene TRBV7-2, with 8 bases lining up with TRBD1. V gave up 4 bases and J gave up 3 bases; unmatched junction bases: 8. CDR1 is SGHTA and CDR2 is FQGNSA in the germline V gene. The CDR3 is 16 amino acids. DNA of the CDR3: TGTGCCAGCAGCTCCAGGGGGCTTAGTTTTGGAAACACCATATATTTT. It yields the protein CASSSRGLSFGNTIYF.

The chain carries TRBV5-1 and TRBJ2-7, with D possibly matching TRBD1 (6 bases). This CDR3 comprises 15 residues. V was clipped by 4 bases and J by 0 bases, with 14 bases between them. Germline CDR1 and CDR2: SGHRS and YFSETQ. The CDR3 nucleotides are TGCGCCAGCAGCCCTAACACAGGGAACTCCTACGAGCAGTACTTC. Its translation: CASSPNTGNSYEQYF.

The chain is built from TRBV5-8 and TRBJ2-7, with 12 bases aligning to TRBD1. Germline V gene data show CDR1 as SGHTS and CDR2 as YDEGEE. Trimming cost V 6 bases and J 6 bases; bases outside gene matches: 10. The CDR3 is 15 amino acids. CDR3 sequence reads: CASTFGDRGPIEQYF. CDR3 in DNA: TGTGCCAGCACCTTTGGGGACAGGGGGCCAATCGAGCAGTACTTC.

The chain combines TRBV7-2 with TRBJ2-1, with D tentatively TRBD2 (6 bases). The CDR3 has 16 amino acids. Germline CDR1 and CDR2: SGHTA and FQGNSA. V lost 6 bases and J lost 4, with 19 bases in between. This CDR3 reads CASRLPISGDYNEQFF. The CDR3 DNA sequence: TGTGCCAGCAGGCTCCCGATTAGCGGAGATTACAATGAGCAGTTCTTC. The complete variable domain, with remaining parts taken from reference TRBV7-2 and TRBJ2-1, reads GAGVSQSPSNKVTEKGKDVELRCDPISGHTALYWYRQSLGQGLEFLIYFQGNSAPDKSGLPSDRFSAERTGGSVSTLTIQRTQQEDSAVYLCASRLPISGDYNEQFFGPGTRLTVL.

The chain couples TRBV3-1 (or the pseudogene TRBV3-2) to TRBJ2-1, with 15 bases lining up with TRBD2. The germline V gene has CDR1 LGHDT and CDR2 YNNKEL (reference sequence). The J segment lost 4 bases and the V segment lost 5 bases, leaving 6 bases of the junction unmatched. The CDR3 covers 17 residues. Written as DNA, the CDR3 is TGTGCCAGCAGCTCACGGACTAGCGGGAGGGTGTACAATGAGCAGTTCTTC. It yields the protein CASSSRTSGRVYNEQFF.

In its sample, this clone was seen once. The V call is TRBV6-1, the J call TRBJ2-7, with a tentative D call TRBD1 (7 bases). CDR1 and CDR2 (germline): MNHNS, SASEGT. V was trimmed by 3 bases and J by 1 base, leaving 10 bases between them. There are 14 residues in the CDR3. The CDR3 loop is CASSDRGDSYEQYF. For the CDR3, the DNA is TGTGCCAGCAGTGACAGGGGGGATTCCTACGAGCAGTACTTC.

The chain employs TRBV6-2 or TRBV6-3 and TRBJ1-3, with a tentative D call TRBD1 (5 bases). V was cut by 5 bases and J by 2 bases, with 13 bases left in between. This CDR3 is 15 amino acids long. Germline V gene sequence: CDR1 MNHEY, CDR2 SVGEGT. The CDR3: CASSGHGGTGNTIYF. The CDR3 nucleotides read TGTGCCAGCAGTGGACACGGAGGGACTGGAAACACCATATATTTT.

The chain uses TRBV6-5 and TRBJ2-5; TRBD2 matches at 9 bases. The CDR3 spans 13 residues. With V trimmed by 6 bases and J by 4 bases, 3 bases remained unmatched. Germline V CDR1 and CDR2: MNHEY, SVGAGI. CDR3 sequence: CASRVAGVETQYF. The CDR3 DNA reads as TGTGCCAGCAGAGTAGCGGGAGTAGAGACCCAGTACTTC.

The J gene is TRBJ2-5, the V gene TRBV9; D may be TRBD1 (6 bases). This CDR3 has 14 amino acids. Trimming pared 4 bases from V and 3 bases from J, leaving 13 bases between. Germline CDR1 and CDR2: SGDLS and YYNGEE. For the CDR3, the DNA is TGTGCCAGCAGCAGACGGGACACCGAAGAGACCCAGTACTTC. As protein: CASSRRDTEETQYF.

This rearrangement joins TRBV6-5 to TRBJ2-5; TRBD1 matches at 8 bases. The CDR3 has 16 amino acids. V gave up 3 bases and J gave up 2 bases; unmatched junction bases: 8. CDR1 is MNHEY, CDR2 SVGAGI, per germline. The CDR3 nucleotides are TGTGCCAGCAGTTATTCCGGACAGGGCGGGCAAGAGACCCAGTACTTC. Residues: CASSYSGQGGQETQYF.

V usage is TRBV29-1 and J usage is TRBJ1-2, with 7 bases that match TRBD1. CDR1 is SQVTM, CDR2 ANQGSEA, per germline. V shed 7 bases, J shed 6 bases, and the junction held 17 bases outside the gene matches. This CDR3 is 15 amino acids long. CDR3 in DNA: TGCAGCGACACGTGTCCCGAGACAGGGCAGAATGGCTACACCTTC. This translates into CSDTCPETGQNGYTF. Full variable domain (missing parts from reference TRBV29-1 and TRBJ1-2): SAVISQKPSRDICQRGTSLTIQCQVDSQVTMMFWYRQQPGQSLTLIATANQGSEATYESGFVIDKFPISRPNLTFSTLTVSNMSPEDSSIYLCSDTCPETGQNGYTFGSGTRLTVV.

This clone was seen more than once but under ten times. The chain couples TRBV7-9 to TRBJ2-2; D not resolved. The CDR3 has 13 residues. The V end was cut by 4 bases, the J end by 4 bases, with 7 bases between. Germline CDR1 is SEHNR and CDR2 is FQNEAQ (reference sequence). The CDR3 DNA sequence: TGTGCCAGCAGCTATTACAGCACCGGGGAGCTGTTTTTT. It specifies CASSYYSTGELFF.

For the CDR3, the DNA is TGCGCCAGCAGCTCCGGGACATTGAACTATGGCTACACCTTC. Protein sequence: CASSSGTLNYGYTF. The rearrangement joins TRBV5-1 to TRBJ1-2, with D perhaps matching TRBD1 (6 bases). The germline CDR1 and CDR2 sequences are SGHRS and YFSETQ. The CDR3 loop spans 14 amino acids. V was trimmed by 3 bases and J by 2 bases, leaving 11 bases between them.

V is TRBV25-1 and J is TRBJ1-2; D not certain. This CDR3 comprises 12 residues. Trimming left V 3 bases short and J 3 bases short, with 5 bases between. The germline V gene encodes CDR1 MGHDK and CDR2 SYGVNS. The CDR3 DNA reads as TGTGCCAGCAGTGACGGGGACTATGGCTACACCTTC. It translates to CASSDGDYGYTF.

The chain combines TRBV7-2 with TRBJ1-5, with D perhaps matching TRBD1 (5 bases). This CDR3 has 13 amino acids. V lost 5 bases to trimming and J lost 7 bases, with 12 bases between them. CDR1 SGHTA and CDR2 FQGNSA come from the germline V gene. The CDR3 DNA is TGTGCCAGCAGCGGTGACAGAAACCAGCCCCAGCATTTT. It encodes CASSGDRNQPQHF. Using reference TRBV7-2 and TRBJ1-5 for the parts outside the CDR3, the full variable domain is GAGVSQSPSNKVTEKGKDVELRCDPISGHTALYWYRQSLGQGLEFLIYFQGNSAPDKSGLPSDRFSAERTGGSVSTLTIQRTQQEDSAVYLCASSGDRNQPQHFGDGTRLSIL.